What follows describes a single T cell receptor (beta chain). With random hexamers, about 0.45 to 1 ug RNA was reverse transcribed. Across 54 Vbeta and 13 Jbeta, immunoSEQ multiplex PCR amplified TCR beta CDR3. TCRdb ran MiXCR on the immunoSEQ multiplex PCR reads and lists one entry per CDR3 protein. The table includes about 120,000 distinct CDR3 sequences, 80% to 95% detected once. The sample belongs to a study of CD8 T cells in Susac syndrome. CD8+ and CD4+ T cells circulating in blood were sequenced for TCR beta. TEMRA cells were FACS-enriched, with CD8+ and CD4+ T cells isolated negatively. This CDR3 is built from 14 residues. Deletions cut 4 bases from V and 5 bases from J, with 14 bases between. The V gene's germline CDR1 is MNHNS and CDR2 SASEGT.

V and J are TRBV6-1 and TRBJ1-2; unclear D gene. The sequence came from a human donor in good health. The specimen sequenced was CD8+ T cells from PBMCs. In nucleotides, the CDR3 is TGTGCCAGCAGTGGGCACCTGAAAGAATATGGCTACACCTTC. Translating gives CASSGHLKEYGYTF.